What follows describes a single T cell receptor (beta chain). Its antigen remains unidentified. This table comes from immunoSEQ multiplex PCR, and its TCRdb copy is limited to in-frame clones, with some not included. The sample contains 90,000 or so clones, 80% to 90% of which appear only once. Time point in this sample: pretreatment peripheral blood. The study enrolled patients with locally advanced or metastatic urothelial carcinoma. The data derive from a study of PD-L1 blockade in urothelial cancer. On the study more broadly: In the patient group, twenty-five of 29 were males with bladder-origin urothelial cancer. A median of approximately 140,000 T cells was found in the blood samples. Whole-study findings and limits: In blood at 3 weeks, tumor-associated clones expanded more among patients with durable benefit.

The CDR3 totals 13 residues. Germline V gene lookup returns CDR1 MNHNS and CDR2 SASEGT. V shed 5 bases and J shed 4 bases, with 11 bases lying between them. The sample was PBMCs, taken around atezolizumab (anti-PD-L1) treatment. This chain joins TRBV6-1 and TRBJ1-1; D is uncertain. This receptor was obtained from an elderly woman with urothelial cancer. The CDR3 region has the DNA TGTGCCAGCAGTACCAACAGCGGCACTGAAGCTTTCTTT. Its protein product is CASSTNSGTEAFF.